Following are 27 T cell receptor beta chains from one sample sequenced in a study of CD8+CD57+ T cells in acquired aplastic anemia. The template used for profiling TCR beta VDJ and CDR3 was genomic DNA. TCRdb used MiXCR to reprocess the reads, holding one entry per CDR3 protein. In the table there are around 170,000 distinct CDR3 sequences, around 43% of which are singletons. An expansion of CD8+CD57+ cells by flow cytometry had been shown in patients chosen for sequencing. Sequencing was done on a sample of sorted CD4+, CD8+, or CD8+CD57+ T cells (not recorded which) from PBMCs. All receptors derive from a human donor with aplastic anemia.

The chain joins TRBV10-3 to TRBJ1-1; D possibly corresponds to TRBD1 (6 bases). Germline assignment: CDR1 ENHRY and CDR2 SYGVKD. Trimming stripped 8 bases from V and 1 base from J, with 14 bases between. The CDR3 length is 14 residues. The CDR3 bases are TGTGCCATCCGACAAGGGGGGGGGAACACTGAAGCTTTCTTT. Amino acids: CAIRQGGGNTEAFF.

The chain links TRBV2 to TRBJ2-7; 7 nucleotides agree with TRBD1. The CDR3 extends over 11 amino acids. Per the germline V gene, CDR1 is SNHLY and CDR2 is FYNNEI. V shed 2 bases and J 9 bases; nucleotides not matched to a gene: 1. The CDR3 coding sequence is TGTGCCAGCAGTGAACGGGACAGGCAGTACTTC. Translated: CASSERDRQYF.

Only one count was recorded for this clonotype. No conserved phenylalanine or tryptophan is present at the end of the CDR3, so a read error is the likely explanation. V usage is TRBV5-1 and J usage is TRBJ2-1; weak D call: TRBD2 (5 bases). This CDR3 is built from 16 residues. Germline CDR1 is SGHRS and CDR2 is YFSETQ. The V end lost 4 bases, the J end lost 0 bases, and 14 bases lay between the germline ends. CDR3 sequence reads: CASSARLPSSYNEQFL. CDR3 sequence (DNA): TGCGCCAGCAGCGCCCGACTACCGAGCTCCTACAATGAGCAGTTCCTC.

The sample holds a few counts of this clonotype. The genes are TRBV25-1 and TRBJ1-2; D remains unclear. The CDR3 sequence is 16 residues long. Germline values: CDR1 MGHDK, CDR2 SYGVNS. Trimming removed 2 bases from V and 7 bases from J, with 20 bases in between. The CDR3 sequence is CASSEQVSALSSGYTF. The CDR3 DNA is TGTGCCAGCAGTGAACAGGTTTCAGCCCTTTCTAGTGGCTACACCTTC.

This clonotype was found many times. The V call is TRBV7-8, the J call TRBJ1-2; weak D call: TRBD1 (5 bases). In germline, CDR1 is SGHVS, CDR2 FQNEAQ. The V end was cut by 5 bases, the J end by 2 bases, with 9 bases between. This CDR3 spans 13 amino acids. The CDR3 spells CASSPTENYGYTF. CDR3 bases: TGTGCCAGCAGCCCGACAGAGAACTATGGCTACACCTTC.

This sequence joins TRBV10-3 and TRBJ1-6; 9 nucleotides match TRBD1. Germline assignment: CDR1 ENHRY and CDR2 SYGVKD. V lost 10 bases and J lost 7; bases outside the gene matches: 5. This CDR3 region has 13 residues. The CDR3 here is CATSGTGNSPLHF. DNA for the CDR3: TGTGCCACCTCCGGGACAGGGAATTCACCCCTCCACTTT.

The chain has TRBV10-3 and TRBJ2-5; the D gene is possibly TRBD2 (6 bases). The length of the CDR3 is 12 residues. V was pared by 7 bases and J by 5 bases, with 11 bases between. CDR1 ENHRY and CDR2 SYGVKD come from the germline V gene. Written as DNA, the CDR3 is TGTGCCATCAACGGAGGGGTGGAGACCCAGTACTTC. As protein: CAINGGVETQYF.

On this clonotype itself: The junction does not match germline at one end; this may be a read error. The chain couples TRBV24-1 to TRBJ1-1; D gene unclear. Germline V gene lookup returns CDR1 KGHDR and CDR2 SFDVKD. CDR3 length: 16 residues. The CDR3 region has the DNA TGTGCCAGCAGTTACTCCTCAGGCACGATGAACGCTAAAGCTTTCTTT. It yields the protein CASSYSSGTMNAKAFF.

The sample holds many counts of this clonotype. This rearrangement joins TRBV7-9 to TRBJ1-2; a possible D gene is TRBD1 (5 bases). Germline V gene lookup returns CDR1 SEHNR and CDR2 FQNEAQ (reference sequence). CDR3 length: 13 amino acids. V gave up 0 bases and J gave up 7 bases, with 9 bases separating them. CDR3 in DNA: TGTGCCAGCAGCTTAGCAGGGGATCCTGGCTACACCTTC. This gives the protein CASSLAGDPGYTF.

This clonotype was detected many times. The rearrangement joins TRBV7-2 to TRBJ2-1; the D is unclear. Germline CDR1 reads SGHTA; CDR2 reads FQGNSA. The CDR3 sequence is 13 residues long. Trimming shortened V by 0 bases and J by 14 bases, and 14 bases separated the two germline ends. CDR3 nucleotides: TGTGCCAGCAGCTTAGCGCTGAAGGGCGAGGAGTTCTTC. It is translated as CASSLALKGEEFF.

The J gene is TRBJ1-1, the V gene TRBV5-1; 7 nucleotides match TRBD1. The V gene end was trimmed by 1 base and the J gene end by 3 bases; junction bases not matched to a gene: 6. The CDR3 runs to 15 residues. Germline V lookup: CDR1 SGHRS, CDR2 YFSETQ. The CDR3 DNA sequence: TGCGCCAGCAGCTTGTGGACAGGTAGGGACACTGAAGCTTTCTTT. This gives the protein CASSLWTGRDTEAFF.

This clonotype appeared a few times. This rearrangement joins TRBV12-3 or TRBV12-4 to TRBJ2-2, with a tentative D call TRBD1 (6 bases). V lost 3 bases and J 6 bases, leaving 11 bases between the germline ends. CDR3 length: 14 amino acids. CDR3: CASSLAGVAGELFF. The CDR3 region has the DNA TGTGCCAGCAGTTTGGCAGGGGTGGCCGGGGAGCTGTTTTTT.

Note on this clonotype: This may be a read error: a much more frequent sequence differs by one nucleotide. The gene calls are TRBV5-1 and TRBJ2-1; 9 bases map to TRBD1. CDR3 size: 15 residues. Germline loops: CDR1 SGHRS, CDR2 YFSETQ. In DNA, the CDR3 is TGCGCCGGCAGCTTACAGGGGGCAGGCTACAATGAGCAGTTCTTC. Translation: CAGSLQGAGYNEQFF.

This chain joins TRBV19 and TRBJ2-3; D possibly corresponds to TRBD1 (8 bases). Germline V gene lookup returns CDR1 LNHDA and CDR2 SQIVND (reference sequence). The CDR3 loop spans 15 amino acids. Trimming stripped 4 bases from V and 1 base from J, with 12 bases between. CDR3 in amino acids: CASSRAGQGTDTQYF. The CDR3 nucleotides are TGTGCCAGTAGTAGAGCGGGACAGGGCACAGATACGCAGTATTTT.

This clonotype came up many times. This sequence joins TRBV7-9 and TRBJ2-3; D uncertain. CDR1 and CDR2 (germline): SEHNR, FQNEAQ (reference sequence). V lost 4 bases and J lost 5, with 10 bases in between. This CDR3 is 13 amino acids long. The CDR3 sequence: CASSSTGGDTQYF. CDR3 in DNA: TGTGCCAGCAGCTCCACCGGTGGAGATACGCAGTATTTT. The variable domain in full, completed from reference TRBV7-9 and TRBJ2-3, reads DTGVSQNPRHKITKRGQNVTFRCDPISEHNRLYWYRQTLGQGPEFLTYFQNEAQLEKSRLLSDRFSAERPKGSFSTLEIQRTEQGDSAMYLCASSSTGGDTQYFGPGTRLTVL.

This clonotype was recorded once. The chain recombines TRBV10-2 with TRBJ2-1; perhaps TRBD1 as D (6 bases). This CDR3 has 18 residues. V lost 0 bases and J 0 bases, leaving 15 bases between the germline ends. Germline-derived CDR1 and CDR2 are WSHSY and SAAADI. The CDR3, as DNA: TGCGCCAGCAGTGAGTCAACCAGGGGTCGGAACTCCTACAATGAGCAGTTCTTC. This gives the protein CASSESTRGRNSYNEQFF.

This clonotype was detected many times. This sequence joins TRBV19 and TRBJ2-1; 10 positions agree with TRBD1. The CDR3 length is 15 residues. The germline V gene encodes CDR1 LNHDA and CDR2 SQIVND (reference sequence). The V gene end was trimmed by 3 bases and the J gene end by 4 bases; junction bases not matched to a gene: 3. The CDR3 DNA reads as TGTGCCAGTAGTATCACGGGACAGGGGTACAATGAGCAGTTCTTC. It translates to CASSITGQGYNEQFF.

This clonotype has at least ten counts. The chain links TRBV27 to TRBJ1-1, with D unresolved. V was cut by 6 bases and J by 1 base, with 9 bases left in between. This CDR3 has 13 residues. Germline V gene sequence: CDR1 MNHEY, CDR2 SMNVEV (reference sequence). The CDR3 here is CASSHGENTEAFF. The CDR3 DNA is TGTGCCAGCAGCCATGGAGAGAACACTGAAGCTTTCTTT.

This clonotype came up many times. The chain employs TRBV5-1 and TRBJ1-1; D not resolved. The germline V gene encodes CDR1 SGHRS and CDR2 YFSETQ. V lost 0 bases and J 4 bases, leaving 7 bases between the germline ends. The CDR3 contains 13 residues. CDR3 region: CASSLDTVTEAFF. CDR3 nucleotides: TGCGCCAGCAGCTTGGACACAGTCACTGAAGCTTTCTTT.

This clonotype has a single count. The chain uses TRBV9 and TRBJ1-6, with D possibly TRBD1 on 6 matching bases. The CDR3 sequence is 16 residues long. Germline V gives CDR1 SGDLS, CDR2 YYNGEE. V was cut by 3 bases and J by 8 bases, with 18 bases left in between. For the CDR3, the DNA is TGTGCCAGCAGCGCCCACAGGGCCGGAGCCGATTCACCCCTCCACTTT. Amino acids: CASSAHRAGADSPLHF. Using reference TRBV9 and TRBJ1-6 for the parts outside the CDR3, the full variable domain is DSGVTQTPKHLITATGQRVTLRCSPRSGDLSVYWYQQSLDQGLQFLIQYYNGEERAKGNILERFSAQQFPDLHSELNLSSLELGDSALYFCASSAHRAGADSPLHFGNGTRLTVT.

The chain combines TRBV10-3 with TRBJ2-7; TRBD2 matches 14 bases. The J call may be wrong; the DNA end is better matched by TRBJ2-1. Germline lookup yields CDR1 ENHRY and CDR2 SYGVKD. This CDR3 region has 14 residues. CDR3 sequence reads: CAARTSGGPHEQFF. CDR3 bases: TGTGCCGCGCGGACTAGCGGGGGGCCCCATGAGCAGTTCTTC.

In this sample, this clonotype is medium-sized (0.01 to 0.1%). The chain combines TRBV24-1 with TRBJ1-2; D remains unclear. Per germline, CDR1 KGHDR and CDR2 SFDVKD. This CDR3 spans 12 amino acids. V dropped 4 bases and J dropped 2 bases, with 4 bases sitting between them. The CDR3 nucleotides are TGTGCCACCAGTGAACAGAACTATGGCTACACCTTC. Translating gives CATSEQNYGYTF.

The chain links TRBV10-3 to TRBJ2-1; TRBD1 might be the D (5 bases). Germline loops: CDR1 ENHRY, CDR2 SYGVKD. The CDR3 has 15 residues. V shed 7 bases and J shed 2 bases, with 15 bases lying between them. CDR3 residues: CAITNEGATYNEQFF. In nucleotides, the CDR3 is TGTGCCATCACGAACGAAGGGGCTACCTACAATGAGCAGTTCTTC.

As for this clonotype: It may be a read error: a sequence one base away is much more abundant. This CDR3 is missing its conserved last phenylalanine or tryptophan, likely due to a read error. The chain is built from TRBV6-1 and TRBJ1-1; a weak D match, TRBD1 (6 bases). This CDR3 is 13 amino acids long. Between the trimmed V and J ends, which lost 7 bases and 4 bases, there was a span of 13 bases. Germline V lookup: CDR1 MNHNS, CDR2 SASEGT. CDR3 nucleotide sequence: TGTGCCAGCATTCCGACAGGAGGCACTGAAGCTTTCCTT. Residues: CASIPTGGTEAFL.

This clonotype has just a few counts. The chain links TRBV2 to TRBJ2-7; TRBD1 matches at 8 bases. This CDR3 is built from 14 residues. J lost 3 bases, V lost 6 bases, and 7 bases had no gene match. CDR1 and CDR2 (germline): SNHLY, FYNNEI. CDR3 region: CASSLAGTGYEQYF. The CDR3 region has the DNA TGTGCCAGCAGCTTGGCCGGGACAGGCTACGAGCAGTACTTC.

This clonotype was found many times. The rearrangement joins TRBV9 to TRBJ2-2, with TRBD2 matching over 7 bases. Trimming removed 4 bases from V and 3 bases from J; junction bases left unmatched: 12. Germline assignment: CDR1 SGDLS and CDR2 YYNGEE. The length of the CDR3 is 17 residues. The chain's CDR3 is CASSNDGRERYTGELFF. The CDR3, as DNA: TGTGCCAGCAGCAACGACGGGCGGGAGAGGTACACCGGGGAGCTGTTTTTT.

This clonotype was recorded at least ten times. The chain uses TRBV29-1 and TRBJ2-1, with 11 nucleotides matching TRBD2. This CDR3 spans 13 amino acids. V was clipped by 7 bases and J by 6 bases; unmatched bases: 5. The germline V gene encodes CDR1 SQVTM and CDR2 ANQGSEA. The CDR3 nucleotides are TGCAGCGCCTGGACTAGCGGGCGCAATGAGCAGTTCTTC. Translation: CSAWTSGRNEQFF.